This TCR beta chain came from a study of shared clonotypes between healthy human individuals. The CDR3 is 12 residues long. The V segment lost 6 bases and the J segment 7 bases; nucleotides outside the gene matches: 5. CDR1 and CDR2 from the germline V gene are SNHLY and FYNNEI. The healthy adult donors were HIV-negative and reported no recent acute infections or vaccinations. Data came from immunoSEQ multiplex PCR; TCRdb stores just in-frame clones and leaves some out. The sample records around 600,000 clones, approximately 97% being singletons. The chain carries TRBV2 and TRBJ1-2; 7 bases fit TRBD1. The sample taken for sequencing was naive CD4+ T cells sorted from blood. The sample's subset: CD45RA+ positively selected. The receptor was isolated from a woman aged 25 to 39 in good health. CDR3 bases: TGTGCCAGCAGCTACAGGGGTGGTGGCTACACCTTC. Its translation is CASSYRGGGYTF.